The 28 T cell receptor beta chains reported below all come from one sample, sequenced in a study of blood T cells in healthy people across ages. For the second PCR, which ran for about 7 to 12 cycles, a sample-barcoded 5' primer and a J-beta primer mix were used. TCRdb re-analysed the 5' RACE reads in MiXCR, keeping a single row per CDR3 protein. The sample lists approximately 1.5 million distinct CDR3 sequences, 35% to 45% occurring once. The specimen was blood. These receptors all come from a woman between 18 and 29 years old in good health.

This chain links TRBV6-2 or TRBV6-3 with TRBJ2-1; the D is unclear. Trimming removed 4 bases at V and 7 bases at J, with 17 bases between. This CDR3 contains 15 residues. Germline lookup yields CDR1 MNHEY and CDR2 SVGEGT. CDR3 DNA: TGTGCCAGCAGTTCGAATAGGGTTGCATCAAATGAGCAGTTCTTC. This encodes CASSSNRVASNEQFF.

The genes are TRBV11-1 and TRBJ1-1; D call uncertain. Looked up from germline, CDR1 is SGHAT and CDR2 is FQDESV (reference sequence). Trimming took 0 bases from V and 0 from J, leaving 14 bases between them. CDR3 length: 17 residues. CDR3 residues: CASSLAVAGAVNTEAFF. CDR3 sequence (DNA): TGTGCCAGCAGCTTAGCGGTTGCAGGAGCAGTGAACACTGAAGCTTTCTTT. The variable domain in full, with the rest retrieved from reference TRBV11-1 and TRBJ1-1, is EAEVAQSPRYKITEKSQAVAFWCDPISGHATLYWYRQILGQGPELLVQFQDESVVDDSQLPKDRFSAERLKGVDSTLKIQPAELGDSAMYLCASSLAVAGAVNTEAFFGQGTRLTVV.

The rearrangement joins TRBV5-1 to TRBJ2-3; 11 nucleotides align to TRBD1. CDR1 is SGHRS and CDR2 is YFSETQ in the germline V gene. The CDR3 totals 15 residues. The trim removed 5 bases at V and 6 bases at J, leaving 8 bases unmatched. This chain's CDR3 is CASSSPGQGVDTQYF. The CDR3 coding sequence is TGCGCCAGCAGTTCCCCGGGACAGGGGGTTGATACGCAGTATTTT. Looking up the rest from reference TRBV5-1 and TRBJ2-3 gives the full variable domain: KAGVTQTPRYLIKTRGQQVTLSCSPISGHRSVSWYQQTPGQGLQFLFEYFSETQRNKGNFPGRFSGRQFSNSRSEMNVSTLELGDSALYLCASSSPGQGVDTQYFGPGTRLTVL.

In regard to this clonotype: One end of the junction fails to match germline, which may point to a read error. The chain employs TRBV7-9 and TRBJ2-1, with no clear D. The CDR3 has 17 residues. Germline CDR1 SEHNR, CDR2 FQNEAQ (reference sequence). CDR3 protein: CAGSLGLAERSYNEQFF. The CDR3 DNA reads as TGTGCCGGCAGCCTCGGATTGGCGGAGAGGTCCTACAATGAGCAGTTCTTC.

J is TRBJ2-1 and V is TRBV6-2 or TRBV6-3; D is ambiguous. Germline lookup yields CDR1 MNHEY and CDR2 SVGEGT. Trimming removed 2 bases at V and 1 base at J, with 9 bases between. This CDR3 spans 15 amino acids. CDR3 sequence (DNA): TGTGCCAGCAGTTACGAGGTGGAATCCTACAATGAGCAGTTCTTC. The encoded protein is CASSYEVESYNEQFF.

This sequence joins TRBV13 and TRBJ2-1; D is unclear. The end of the DNA is better explained by TRBJ2-7, so the J call may be wrong. This CDR3 contains 17 residues. Germline V gene sequence: CDR1 PRHDT, CDR2 FYEKMQ (reference sequence). Here the CDR3 reads CASSLGPNIRSYNEQYF. CDR3 DNA: TGTGCCAGCAGCTTAGGCCCCAACATCCGCTCCTACAATGAGCAGTACTTC.

J is TRBJ2-1 and V is TRBV20-1; 10 bases line up with TRBD1. Germline V lookup: CDR1 DFQATT, CDR2 SNEGSKA (reference sequence). V lost 7 bases to trimming and J lost 2 bases; unmatched junction nucleotides: 8. The CDR3 length is 15 residues. CDR3 DNA: TGCAGTGGAGGGACAGGGGCGCTAACCTACAATGAGCAGTTCTTC. It encodes CSGGTGALTYNEQFF.

This clonotype was detected a few times. The chain is built from TRBV29-1 and TRBJ1-2, with a weak D call TRBD1 (6 bases). The CDR3 length is 14 residues. In germline, CDR1 is SQVTM, CDR2 ANQGSEA. Trimming took 0 bases from V and 4 from J, leaving 12 bases between them. The CDR3 nucleotides are TGCAGCGTTGAAGATCTTCAGACAGGCTATGGCTACACCTTC. Amino acids: CSVEDLQTGYGYTF.

This chain connects TRBV4-1 to TRBJ2-5; possible D gene TRBD1, 5 bases. Germline V lookup: CDR1 MGHRA, CDR2 YSYEKL. The length of the CDR3 is 15 residues. V dropped 5 bases and J dropped 5 bases, with 18 bases sitting between them. CDR3 DNA sequence: TGCGCCAGCAGCTCTGGTTTGGGGCGCTGGGAGACCCAGTACTTC. Translating it yields CASSSGLGRWETQYF.

V is TRBV28 and J is TRBJ2-1; D call uncertain. Between the trimmed V and J ends, which lost 8 bases and 3 bases, there was a span of 11 bases. The germline V gene has CDR1 MDHEN and CDR2 SYDVKM. The CDR3 is made up of 13 amino acids. This CDR3 reads CASALGVYNEQFF. For the CDR3, the DNA is TGTGCCAGCGCCCTTGGTGTCTACAATGAGCAGTTCTTC. Using reference TRBV28 and TRBJ2-1 for the parts outside the CDR3, the full variable domain is DVKVTQSSRYLVKRTGEKVFLECVQDMDHENMFWYRQDPGLGLRLIYFSYDVKMKEKGDIPEGYSVSREKKERFSLILESASTNQTSMYLCASALGVYNEQFFGPGTRLTVL.

The rearrangement joins TRBV7-2 to TRBJ2-1; 9 positions match TRBD2. Germline values: CDR1 SGHTA, CDR2 FQGNSA. V shed 6 bases, J shed 0 bases, and the junction held 6 bases outside the gene matches. This CDR3 comprises 16 residues. In nucleotides, the CDR3 is TGTGCCAGCAGGAGCGGGGGGTCGGGCTCCTACAATGAGCAGTTCTTC. Encoded protein: CASRSGGSGSYNEQFF.

The rearrangement joins TRBV7-4 to TRBJ1-1; D might be TRBD1 (6 bases). V lost 8 bases to trimming and J lost 1 base, with 11 bases between them. Per germline, CDR1 SGHVT and CDR2 SQSDAQ. This CDR3 region has 13 residues. The CDR3 reads CASLGQSNTEAFF. Written as DNA, the CDR3 is TGTGCCAGCCTTGGACAGTCGAACACTGAAGCTTTCTTT.

This chain connects TRBV27 to TRBJ2-1; TRBD2 agrees at 13 bases. Germline trimming cut 5 bases from V and 4 bases from J; bases unmatched to any gene: 11. The germline gives CDR1 MNHEY, CDR2 SMNVEV (reference sequence). The CDR3 is 18 residues long. The DNA of the CDR3 is TGTGCCAGCAGTCCCCGTAGGACTAGCGGGGGCCGTTACAATGAGCAGTTCTTC. Translated: CASSPRRTSGGRYNEQFF.

The table lists this clonotype with a few counts. This chain uses TRBV5-1 with TRBJ1-1; D gene unclear. CDR3 length equals 14 residues. The germline V gene has CDR1 SGHRS and CDR2 YFSETQ. Trimming removed 6 bases from V and 3 bases from J, with 15 bases in between. The CDR3 sequence is CASMGGSPYTEAFF. DNA for the CDR3: TGCGCCAGCATGGGCGGGTCGCCCTACACTGAAGCTTTCTTT.

The genes are TRBV4-3 and TRBJ2-2; D is unclear. The CDR3 is 14 amino acids. Germline CDR1 reads LGHNA; CDR2 reads YSLEER. Trimming cost V 3 bases and J 4 bases, with 9 bases left between them. Here the CDR3 DNA reads TGCGCCAGCAGCCATTCCTCCGCCACCGGGGAGCTGTTTTTT. Translating it yields CASSHSSATGELFF.

The CDR3 DNA follows: TGCAGTTCACGGAGACCCGAGGGGAACTATGGCTACACCTTC. Protein sequence: CSSRRPEGNYGYTF. V gene TRBV20-1 combines with J gene TRBJ1-2; a possible D gene is TRBD1 (5 bases). Germline-derived CDR1 and CDR2 are DFQATT and SNEGSKA (reference sequence). This CDR3 comprises 14 residues. The V end was cut by 8 bases, the J end by 2 bases, with 18 bases between.

This clonotype has only a few counts. The rearrangement uses TRBV29-1 and TRBJ2-3; D ambiguous. The CDR3 loop spans 13 amino acids. Germline V lookup: CDR1 SQVTM, CDR2 ANQGSEA. V gave up 5 bases and J gave up 3 bases, with 12 bases separating them. The CDR3 nucleotides read TGCAGCGTTTCTCTTCGGCTTACAGATACGCAGTATTTT. It translates to CSVSLRLTDTQYF.

This clonotype was counted only a few times. This chain connects TRBV20-1 to TRBJ2-4; TRBD2 is a possible D gene (6 bases). The J call may not be correct, given that the DNA end is closer to TRBJ2-7. Per the germline V gene, CDR1 is DFQATT and CDR2 is SNEGSKA (reference sequence). The CDR3 runs 17 residues. CDR3 DNA: TGCAGTGCTAGAGATCTGGATCGTTTAGCGGAAGTGGGCGAGCAGTACTTC. Translating it yields CSARDLDRLAEVGEQYF.

The chain links TRBV3-1 to TRBJ2-7, with 7 bases matching TRBD1. The CDR3 runs to 15 residues. Germline V CDR1 and CDR2: LGHDT, YNNKEL (reference sequence). Germline trimming cut 4 bases from V and 6 bases from J; bases unmatched to any gene: 12. CDR3 DNA: TGTGCCAGCAGCCCTAGGACAGGAGAGGGGTCCGAGCAGTACTTC. This gives the protein CASSPRTGEGSEQYF.

J is TRBJ2-1 and V is TRBV29-1; TRBD2 matches at 11 bases. This CDR3 region has 15 residues. Losses at the gene ends were 8 bases for V and 4 bases for J; bases not matched to a gene: 10. CDR1 and CDR2 from the germline V gene are SQVTM and ANQGSEA. CDR3 bases: TGCAGCCCTCCGACTAGCGGGGAGGTATACAATGAGCAGTTCTTC. Amino acids: CSPPTSGEVYNEQFF.

The chain uses TRBV4-1 and TRBJ1-2; tentatively, D is TRBD1 (6 bases). Trimming removed 1 base at V and 6 bases at J, with 12 bases between. The CDR3 loop spans 14 amino acids. Germline CDR1 and CDR2: MGHRA and YSYEKL. CDR3 in amino acids: CASSQGWGGDGYTF. The DNA for the CDR3 is TGCGCCAGCAGCCAAGGATGGGGGGGCGATGGCTACACCTTC.

This clonotype occurred a few times. The rearrangement uses TRBV7-2 and TRBJ1-1, with D tentatively TRBD1 (5 bases). Germline V CDR1 and CDR2: SGHTA, FQGNSA. The germline V and J ends were trimmed by 2 bases and 4 bases, with 11 bases remaining between them. This CDR3 has 14 residues. CDR3 DNA: TGTGCCAGCAGCTTATTTGGGGGAATCACTGAAGCTTTCTTT. It yields the protein CASSLFGGITEAFF.

The rearrangement joins TRBV27 to TRBJ1-2; D is unclear. The CDR3 has 13 amino acids. V was cut by 4 bases and J by 0 bases, with 6 bases left in between. The germline V gene encodes CDR1 MNHEY and CDR2 SMNVEV (reference sequence). The chain's CDR3 is CASSSISNYGYTF. Here the CDR3 DNA reads TGTGCCAGCAGTTCCATTTCTAACTATGGCTACACCTTC.

This clonotype was seen a few times. V usage is TRBV6-5 and J usage is TRBJ1-2; TRBD1 matches at 8 bases. The germline gives CDR1 MNHEY, CDR2 SVGAGI. J lost 8 bases, V lost 0 bases, and 8 bases had no gene match. This CDR3 has 15 amino acids. The CDR3 region has the DNA TGTGCCAGCAGTTACTCGAGAGTAACAGGGGGGGGCTACACCTTC. Its protein product is CASSYSRVTGGGYTF.

This clonotype was observed many times. The chain combines TRBV29-1 with TRBJ2-4; maybe TRBD2 (6 bases). Germline-derived CDR1 and CDR2 are SQVTM and ANQGSEA. CDR3 length: 14 residues. Trimming removed 6 bases at V and 0 bases at J, with 12 bases between. CDR3 amino acids: CSVGGNLAKNIQYF. CDR3 sequence (DNA): TGCAGCGTGGGGGGTAACCTAGCCAAAAACATTCAGTACTTC.

The chain joins TRBV15 to TRBJ1-1, with D unresolved. The V gene lost 0 bases and the J gene lost 3 bases, with 8 bases spanning the gap. This CDR3 region has 14 residues. Germline CDR1 LNHNV, CDR2 YYDKDF (reference sequence). CDR3 sequence reads: CATSREGSDTEAFF. The DNA for the CDR3 is TGTGCCACCAGCAGAGAGGGTAGCGACACTGAAGCTTTCTTT.

The chain recombines TRBV7-2 with TRBJ2-5; 11 positions agree with TRBD2. The CDR3 has 17 amino acids. Unmatched junction bases numbered 10, after V lost 5 bases and J lost 2 bases. CDR1 SGHTA and CDR2 FQGNSA come from the germline V gene. In DNA form, the CDR3 reads TGTGCCAGCAGCCACTCTAGCGGGGGGTTCTCGCAAGAGACCCAGTACTTC. It codes for CASSHSSGGFSQETQYF. Combining the CDR3 with reference TRBV7-2 and TRBJ2-5 gives the whole variable domain GAGVSQSPSNKVTEKGKDVELRCDPISGHTALYWYRQSLGQGLEFLIYFQGNSAPDKSGLPSDRFSAERTGGSVSTLTIQRTQQEDSAVYLCASSHSSGGFSQETQYFGPGTRLLVL.

The sample holds a few counts of this clonotype. This chain uses TRBV5-1 with TRBJ2-5; no clear D. This CDR3 region has 14 residues. Looked up from germline, CDR1 is SGHRS and CDR2 is YFSETQ. V lost 0 bases to trimming and J lost 3 bases, with 9 bases between them. The CDR3, as DNA: TGCGCCAGCAGCTTGGAGGCTATAGAAGAGACCCAGTACTTC. Amino acids: CASSLEAIEETQYF.